A single sample is the source of the 7 T cell receptor beta chains below, sequenced in a study of shared T cell receptors in the human thymus. Method: immunoSEQ multiplex PCR; TCRdb's copy keeps in-frame clones and lacks some. The sample consists of some 700,000 clones, approximately 87% of them appearing once. The data were also submitted as part of a second study, on human thymus T cells.

Sequencing was done on a sample of thymocytes. The receptors derive from a boy in the first two years of life with a congenital heart defect.

The chain employs TRBV11-2 and TRBJ1-2, with 9 bases identical to TRBD1. CDR3 length equals 16 residues. Germline V gene sequence: CDR1 SGHAT, CDR2 FQNNGV. The V and J ends lost 5 bases and 8 bases, in that order; junction bases with no gene match: 15. Here the CDR3 reads CASSLPGQGLRVGYTF. CDR3 nucleotides: TGTGCCAGCAGCCTCCCGGGACAGGGATTACGGGTGGGCTACACCTTC.

The chain has TRBV18 and TRBJ2-1, with 9 bases aligning to TRBD1. Germline V lookup: CDR1 KGHSH, CDR2 LQKENI. With V trimmed by 6 bases and J by 8 bases, 11 bases remained unmatched. The CDR3 has 15 residues. Here the CDR3 DNA reads TGTGCCAGCTCTAACCCGGGACAGGGCTTCTATGAGCAGTTCTTC. This translates into CASSNPGQGFYEQFF. Full variable domain (outside the CDR3, taken from reference TRBV18 and TRBJ2-1): NAGVMQNPRHLVRRRGQEARLRCSPMKGHSHVYWYRQLPEEGLKFMVYLQKENIIDESGMPKERFSAEFPKEGPSILRIQQVVRGDSAAYFCASSNPGQGFYEQFFGPGTRLTVL.

This clone was counted once. V and J are TRBV4-3 and TRBJ1-2; tentatively, D is TRBD1 (6 bases). From germline, CDR1 is LGHNA and CDR2 YSLEER. The V end lost 0 bases, the J end lost 3 bases, and 11 bases lay between the germline ends. The CDR3 covers 15 residues. CDR3 loop: CASSQDRAGDYGYTF. Written as DNA, the CDR3 is TGCGCCAGCAGCCAAGATAGGGCAGGGGACTATGGCTACACCTTC.

The chain recombines TRBV19 with TRBJ1-1; a possible D gene is TRBD1 (5 bases). The CDR3 sequence is 17 residues long. Germline V gives CDR1 LNHDA, CDR2 SQIVND (reference sequence). Trimming left V 5 bases short and J 1 base short, with 20 bases between. CDR3 sequence: CASSPLGRDGENTEAFF. The DNA for the CDR3 is TGTGCCAGTAGTCCATTAGGGCGGGACGGAGAGAACACTGAAGCTTTCTTT. Together with reference TRBV19 and TRBJ1-1, the CDR3 gives the full variable domain: DGGITQSPKYLFRKEGQNVTLSCEQNLNHDAMYWYRQDPGQGLRLIYYSQIVNDFQKGDIAEGYSVSREKKESFPLTVTSAQKNPTAFYLCASSPLGRDGENTEAFFGQGTRLTVV.

This sequence joins TRBV2 and TRBJ2-5, with D possibly being TRBD1 (6 bases). Germline V CDR1 and CDR2: SNHLY, FYNNEI. The CDR3 contains 13 residues. V lost 6 bases to trimming and J lost 5 bases, with 13 bases between them. The CDR3 is CASRGVRGETQYF. CDR3 coding DNA: TGTGCCAGCAGGGGAGTTAGGGGGGAGACCCAGTACTTC. The full variable domain, with the rest looked up from reference TRBV2 and TRBJ2-5, is EPEVTQTPSHQVTQMGQEVILRCVPISNHLYFYWYRQILGQKVEFLVSFYNNEISEKSEIFDDQFSVERPDGSNFTLKIRSTKLEDSAMYFCASRGVRGETQYFGPGTRLLVL.

CDR3 region: CASSQAGLRAGYGYTF. The CDR3 DNA follows: TGTGCCAGCAGCCAGGCGGGACTTCGGGCGGGGTATGGCTACACCTTC. The chain combines TRBV9 with TRBJ1-2; D might be TRBD1 (5 bases). The length of the CDR3 is 16 residues. V was cut by 4 bases and J by 5 bases, with 21 bases left in between. CDR1 SGDLS and CDR2 YYNGEE come from the germline V gene.

The genes are TRBV7-9 and TRBJ2-7, with 8 bases aligning to TRBD1. The CDR3 loop spans 14 amino acids. The trim removed 8 bases at V and 6 bases at J, leaving 12 bases unmatched. CDR1 is SEHNR and CDR2 is FQNEAQ in the germline V gene (reference sequence). The CDR3 bases are TGTGCCAGCGGCCGGGACAGGACTGGCTTCGAGCAGTACTTC. Amino acid sequence: CASGRDRTGFEQYF.